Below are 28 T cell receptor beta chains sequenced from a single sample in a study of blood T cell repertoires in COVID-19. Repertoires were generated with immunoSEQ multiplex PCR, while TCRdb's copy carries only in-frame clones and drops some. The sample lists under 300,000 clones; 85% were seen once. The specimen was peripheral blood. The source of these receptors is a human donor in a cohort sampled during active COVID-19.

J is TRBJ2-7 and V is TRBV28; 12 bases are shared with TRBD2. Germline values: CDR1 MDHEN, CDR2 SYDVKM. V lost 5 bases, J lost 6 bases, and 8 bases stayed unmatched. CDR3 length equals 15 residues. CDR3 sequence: CASSTRLAGVGEQYF. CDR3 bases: TGTGCCAGCAGTACTAGACTAGCGGGGGTCGGCGAGCAGTACTTC.

The CDR3 reads CASSLTGNIQYF. CDR3 bases: TGTGCCAGCAGTTTAACGGGAAACATTCAGTACTTC. The chain has TRBV28 and TRBJ2-4; no definite D call. The germline gives CDR1 MDHEN, CDR2 SYDVKM. With 2 bases removed from V and 6 bases from J, the gap between germline ends came to 5 bases. The CDR3 runs to 12 residues.

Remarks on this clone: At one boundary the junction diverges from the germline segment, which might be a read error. The CDR3 DNA sequence: TGTGCCAGCAGCTTAGATCTGAAACCGGGACTAGCGGGAGTTGAGGTTTACCTTTTT. It yields the protein CASSLDLKPGLAGVEVYLF. The genes are TRBV11-2 and TRBJ2-3, with 14 bases lining up with TRBD2. The CDR3 runs 19 residues. CDR1 and CDR2 (germline): SGHAT, FQNNGV. The full variable domain, its missing parts supplied by reference TRBV11-2 and TRBJ2-3, is EAGVAQSPRYKIIEKRQSVAFWCNPISGHATLYWYQQILGQGPKLLIQFQNNGVVDDSQLPKDRFSAERLKGVDSTLKIQPAKLEDSAVYLCASSLDLKPGLAGVEVYLFGPGTRLTVL.

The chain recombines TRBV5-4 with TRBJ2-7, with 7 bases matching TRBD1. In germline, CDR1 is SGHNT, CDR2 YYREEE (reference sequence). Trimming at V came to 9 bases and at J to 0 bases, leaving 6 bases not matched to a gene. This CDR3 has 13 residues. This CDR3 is CAIGTDSSYEQYF. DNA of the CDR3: TGTGCCATTGGGACAGACAGCTCCTACGAGCAGTACTTC.

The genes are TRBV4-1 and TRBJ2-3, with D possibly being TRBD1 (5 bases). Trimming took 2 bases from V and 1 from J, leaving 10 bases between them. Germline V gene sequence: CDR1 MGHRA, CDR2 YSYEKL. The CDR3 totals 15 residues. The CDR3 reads CASSQSRVGTDTQYF. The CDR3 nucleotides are TGCGCCAGCAGCCAATCCAGGGTCGGCACAGATACGCAGTATTTT.

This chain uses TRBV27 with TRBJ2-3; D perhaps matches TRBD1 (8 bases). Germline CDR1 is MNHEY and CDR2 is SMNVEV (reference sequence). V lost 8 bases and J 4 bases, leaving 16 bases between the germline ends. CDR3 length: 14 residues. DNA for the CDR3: TGTGCCAGCGGTAGGACAGGGAGGGCAGATACGCAGTATTTT. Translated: CASGRTGRADTQYF.

CDR3 loop: CASSLPGGTDTQYF. The CDR3 DNA reads TGTGCCAGCAGTCTCCCGGGGGGCACAGATACGCAGTATTTT. The chain employs TRBV27 and TRBJ2-3; D might be TRBD2 (6 bases). The CDR3 has 14 residues. Germline values: CDR1 MNHEY, CDR2 SMNVEV (reference sequence). V lost 5 bases, J lost 1 base, and 10 bases lay in between.

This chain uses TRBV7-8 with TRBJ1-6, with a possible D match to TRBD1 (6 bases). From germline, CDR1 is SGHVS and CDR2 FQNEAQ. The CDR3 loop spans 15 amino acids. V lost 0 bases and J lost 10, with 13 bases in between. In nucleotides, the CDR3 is TGTGCCAGCAGCTTAGCTATCGGCAGGGGCTCACCCCTCCACTTT. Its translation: CASSLAIGRGSPLHF.

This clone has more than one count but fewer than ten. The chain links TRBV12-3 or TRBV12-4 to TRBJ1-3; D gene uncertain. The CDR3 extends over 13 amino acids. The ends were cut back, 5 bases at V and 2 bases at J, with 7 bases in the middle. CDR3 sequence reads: CASSGVAGNTIYF. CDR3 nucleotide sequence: TGTGCCAGCAGTGGTGTAGCTGGAAACACCATATATTTT.

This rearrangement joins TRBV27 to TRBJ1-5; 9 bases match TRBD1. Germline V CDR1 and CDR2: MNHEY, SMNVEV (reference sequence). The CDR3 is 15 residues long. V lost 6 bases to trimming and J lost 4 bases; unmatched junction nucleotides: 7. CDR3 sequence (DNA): TGTGCCAGCAGATCGGGACAGGGCGGAAATCAGCCCCAGCATTTT. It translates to CASRSGQGGNQPQHF.

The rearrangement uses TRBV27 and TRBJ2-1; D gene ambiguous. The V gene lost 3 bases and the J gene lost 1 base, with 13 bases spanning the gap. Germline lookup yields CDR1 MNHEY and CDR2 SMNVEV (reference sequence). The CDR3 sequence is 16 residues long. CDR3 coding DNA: TGTGCCAGCAGTTTTGAGTCTAGGTTATCCTACAATGAGCAGTTCTTC. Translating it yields CASSFESRLSYNEQFF.

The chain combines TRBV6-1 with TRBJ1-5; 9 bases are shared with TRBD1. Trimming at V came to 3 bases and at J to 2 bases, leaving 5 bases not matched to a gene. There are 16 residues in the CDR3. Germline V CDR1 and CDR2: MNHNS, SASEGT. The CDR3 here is CASSDKGQGGNQPQHF. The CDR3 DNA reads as TGTGCCAGCAGTGATAAGGGACAGGGTGGCAATCAGCCCCAGCATTTT.

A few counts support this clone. CDR3 bases: TGTGCCAGCAGCCGAGATAGGGGCACCGGGGAGCTGTTTTTT. Translated: CASSRDRGTGELFF. This sequence joins TRBV11-2 and TRBJ2-2; TRBD1 might be the D (5 bases). The CDR3 length is 14 residues. The V and J ends lost 5 bases and 4 bases respectively, with 11 bases between them. Germline V gene data show CDR1 as SGHAT and CDR2 as FQNNGV.

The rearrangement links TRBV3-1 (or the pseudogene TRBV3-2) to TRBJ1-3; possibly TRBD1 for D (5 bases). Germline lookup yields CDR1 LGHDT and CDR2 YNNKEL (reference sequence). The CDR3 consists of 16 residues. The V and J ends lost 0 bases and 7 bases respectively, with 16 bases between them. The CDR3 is CASSQESRPGRNTIYF. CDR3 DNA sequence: TGTGCCAGCAGCCAAGAATCCCGGCCAGGGAGGAACACCATATATTTT.

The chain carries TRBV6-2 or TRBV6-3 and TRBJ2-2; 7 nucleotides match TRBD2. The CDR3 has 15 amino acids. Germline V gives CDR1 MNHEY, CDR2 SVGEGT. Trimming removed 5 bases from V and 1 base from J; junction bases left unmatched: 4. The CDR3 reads CASSPIAGNTGELFF. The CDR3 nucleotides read TGTGCCAGCAGTCCCATAGCGGGGAACACCGGGGAGCTGTTTTTT.

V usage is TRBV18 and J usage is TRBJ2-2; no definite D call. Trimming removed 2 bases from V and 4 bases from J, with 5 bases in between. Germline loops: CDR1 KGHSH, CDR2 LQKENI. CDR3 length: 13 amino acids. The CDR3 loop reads CASSPVLTGELFF. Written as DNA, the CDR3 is TGTGCCAGCTCACCAGTTCTCACCGGGGAGCTGTTTTTT.

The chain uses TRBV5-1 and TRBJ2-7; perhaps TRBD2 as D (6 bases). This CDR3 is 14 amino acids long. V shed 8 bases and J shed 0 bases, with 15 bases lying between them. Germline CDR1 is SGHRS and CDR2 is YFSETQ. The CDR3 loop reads CASGTGDASYEQYF. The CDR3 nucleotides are TGCGCCAGTGGAACGGGGGATGCCTCCTACGAGCAGTACTTC.

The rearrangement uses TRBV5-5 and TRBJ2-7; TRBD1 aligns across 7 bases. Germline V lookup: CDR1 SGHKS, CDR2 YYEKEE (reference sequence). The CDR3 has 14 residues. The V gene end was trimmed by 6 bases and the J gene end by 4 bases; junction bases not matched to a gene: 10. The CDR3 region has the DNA TGTGCCAGCACCCCGAGAAGGGGGCCTTACGAGCAGTACTTC. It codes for CASTPRRGPYEQYF.

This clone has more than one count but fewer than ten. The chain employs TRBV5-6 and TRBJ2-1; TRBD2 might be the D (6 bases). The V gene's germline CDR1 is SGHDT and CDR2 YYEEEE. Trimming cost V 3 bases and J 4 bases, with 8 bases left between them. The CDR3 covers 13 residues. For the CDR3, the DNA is TGTGCCAGCAGCTCCGGACTATACAATGAGCAGTTCTTC. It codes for CASSSGLYNEQFF.

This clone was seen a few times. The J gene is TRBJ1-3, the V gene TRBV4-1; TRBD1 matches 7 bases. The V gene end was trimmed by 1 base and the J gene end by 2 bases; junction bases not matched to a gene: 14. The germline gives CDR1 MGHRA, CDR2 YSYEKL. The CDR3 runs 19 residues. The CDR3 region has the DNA TGCGCCAGCAGCCAAGGGAAGGGGGCAGGGGTCTTGGCTGGAAACACCATATATTTT. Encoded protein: CASSQGKGAGVLAGNTIYF.

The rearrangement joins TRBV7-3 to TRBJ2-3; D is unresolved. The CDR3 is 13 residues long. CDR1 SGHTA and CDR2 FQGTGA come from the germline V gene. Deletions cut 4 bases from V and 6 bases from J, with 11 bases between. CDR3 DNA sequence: TGTGCCAGCAGCTCCCGTCGAGAGGATACGCAGTATTTT. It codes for CASSSRREDTQYF.

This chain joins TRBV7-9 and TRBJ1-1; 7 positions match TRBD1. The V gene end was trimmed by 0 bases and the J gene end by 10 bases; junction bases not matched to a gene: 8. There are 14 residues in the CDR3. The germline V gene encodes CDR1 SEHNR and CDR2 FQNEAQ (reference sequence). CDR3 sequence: CASSLADRTYGAFF. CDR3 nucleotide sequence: TGTGCCAGCAGCTTAGCGGACAGGACATATGGAGCTTTCTTT.

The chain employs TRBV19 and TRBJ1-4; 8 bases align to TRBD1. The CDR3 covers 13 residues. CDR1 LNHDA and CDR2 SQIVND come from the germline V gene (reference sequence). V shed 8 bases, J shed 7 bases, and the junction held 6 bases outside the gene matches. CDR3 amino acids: CASADRGREKLFF. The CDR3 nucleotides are TGTGCCAGTGCTGACAGGGGTCGTGAAAAACTGTTTTTT.

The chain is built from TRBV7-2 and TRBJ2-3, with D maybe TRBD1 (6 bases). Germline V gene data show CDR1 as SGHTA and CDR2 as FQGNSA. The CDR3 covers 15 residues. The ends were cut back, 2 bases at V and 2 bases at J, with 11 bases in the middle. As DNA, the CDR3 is TGTGCCAGCAGCTTAACAGGGTACCTCACAGATACGCAGTATTTT. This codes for CASSLTGYLTDTQYF.

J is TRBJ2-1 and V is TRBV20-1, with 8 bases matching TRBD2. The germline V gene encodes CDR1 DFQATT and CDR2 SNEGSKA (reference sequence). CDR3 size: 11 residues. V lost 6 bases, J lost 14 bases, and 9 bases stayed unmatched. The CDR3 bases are TGCAGTGCCGCTCAAGGACTAGCTAAGTTCTTC. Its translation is CSAAQGLAKFF.

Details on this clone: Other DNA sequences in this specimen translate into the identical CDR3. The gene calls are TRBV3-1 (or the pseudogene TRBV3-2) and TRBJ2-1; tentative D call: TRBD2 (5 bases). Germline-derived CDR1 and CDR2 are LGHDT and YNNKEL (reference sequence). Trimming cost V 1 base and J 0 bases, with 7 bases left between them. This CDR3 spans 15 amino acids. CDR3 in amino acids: CASSQGGSSYNEQFF. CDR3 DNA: TGTGCCAGCAGCCAAGGAGGGAGCTCCTACAATGAGCAGTTCTTC.

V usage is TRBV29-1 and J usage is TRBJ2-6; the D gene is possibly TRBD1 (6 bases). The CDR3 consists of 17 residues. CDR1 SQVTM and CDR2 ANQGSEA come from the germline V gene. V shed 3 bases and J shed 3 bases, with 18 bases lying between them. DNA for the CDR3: TGCAGCGTTGAGGGCAGGGGCGGATTGGATGGGGCCAACGTCCTGACTTTC. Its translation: CSVEGRGGLDGANVLTF.

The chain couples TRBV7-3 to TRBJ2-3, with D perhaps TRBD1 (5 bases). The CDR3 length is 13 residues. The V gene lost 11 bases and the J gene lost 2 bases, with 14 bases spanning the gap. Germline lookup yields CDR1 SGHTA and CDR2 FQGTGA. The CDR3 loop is CASRRGPTDTQYF. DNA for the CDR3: TGTGCCTCCCGAAGGGGCCCCACAGATACGCAGTATTTT.